Detailed here is one T cell receptor (beta chain). Its specific antigen is unknown. Base qualities were left out, and no much larger clone turns up one base away. The patients picked for sequencing were ones in whom flow cytometry had shown an expansion of CD8+CD57+ cells. Every patient had a diagnosis of severe acquired aplastic anemia based on International Study of Aplastic Anemia and Agranulocytosis and Camitta criteria. No patient had received any therapy when blood was sampled. TCR repertoires of sorted CD4+ and CD8+ blood T cells from severe aplastic anemia patients and healthy subjects were deep-sequenced in the study. In the USA, patient enrollment took place under clinicaltrials.gov protocols 00001620, 01623167, 00001397, 00071045, 00081523 and 00961064. Ficoll-Paque density gradient centrifugation was used to isolate peripheral blood mononuclear cells. Before DNA extraction, CD4+ and CD8+ T cells were sorted with FACS or magnetic beads.

This sample was taken from a study of CD8+CD57+ T cells in acquired aplastic anemia (dated by TCRdb to 2016 to 2018). In terms of the full investigation: On average, sorted CD4+ and CD8+ cells yielded 3.2 ug of extracted DNA, with a range of about 0.18 to 30 ug. CD8+CD57+ expansion was defined as a frequency above the mean frequency observed in healthy subjects. Study-level results and caveats: Roughly 29 CD8+ CDR3 sequences were found in both patients and controls but appeared to be highly expressed in patients and within the immunodominant clones of the patients. CD8+ Simpson's diversity did not differ significantly between patients and healthy controls (P=0.060).

Profiling of TCR beta VDJ combinations and CDR3 sequences used genomic DNA as the template. An Illumina HiSeq 2000 was used for TCR repertoire sequencing. The paper's data handling went like this. TRBV/TRBJ rearrangement plots, CDR3 size and DJ length profiles, and Simpson's diversity index were used to assess repertoires. Whichever DNA sequence was most abundant in the deep sequencing data was defined as the immunodominant clone. CDR3 amino acid sequences were checked for sharing across subjects and were also compared against the VDJdb database and published repertoires. TCRdb redid the processing of the public reads, applying fastp at Q25 and MiXCR, and retained in-frame beta chains. Records with the same CDR3 protein are collapsed into one entry carrying the most frequent genes and DNA. TCRdb, rather than the study authors, made the V and J calls. The table for this sample lists 80,000 or so distinct CDR3 sequences; roughly three quarters of them were counted only once. The ten largest make up roughly 80% of the sample.

Sequencing was done on a sample of sorted CD4+, CD8+, or CD8+CD57+ T cells (not recorded which) from PBMCs. This clonotype was sampled from a human donor with aplastic anemia.

The nucleotide sequence is given as TGTGCCAGCAGCCTGCTCGACAGTGACTTCTACGAGCAGTACTTC. This translates into CASSLLDSDFYEQYF. The chain is encoded by TRBV9 joined to TRBJ2-7; the D gene is perhaps TRBD1, from 5 matching bases. The junction carries 17 bases between V and J, which are trimmed by 4 bases and 3 bases respectively. CDR1 SGDLS and CDR2 YYNGEE were looked up in the germline V gene. The CDR3 holds 15 amino acids from the cysteine to the phenylalanine. Only CDR3 DNA remains: 45 bases, in frame from the first base.